This T cell receptor (beta chain) was found in a study of beta chain features in type 1 diabetes. The study, taken as a whole, reports: More deletions and fewer insertions at VDJ junctions were found in patients with type 1 diabetes. All four CD4+ subsets of Type 1 diabetes patients contained TCRB CDR3s that were moderately but significantly shorter. Any PCR bias toward short templates would affect both groups alike.

Since all of the isolated RNA was reverse transcribed, expressed TCRB transcripts were what got sequenced. Sequencing was performed with immunoSEQ multiplex PCR; in TCRdb, only in-frame clones are kept and a portion is missing. Of about 300,000 clones listed, 13% were seen once; the top ten hold 0.015%. This clone has a handful of counts. The antigen is undetermined. This CDR3 spans 18 amino acids. J gave up 1 base and V 0 bases, and 9 bases lay outside the gene matches. CD4+ naive, central memory, regulatory and stem cell-like memory subsets were isolated by sorting on CD45RO/CCR7/CD25/CD127/CD95/CD27. Purity exceeding 95% was reached by all sorted populations.

This clonotype originated in a woman aged 18-29 years with type 1 diabetes. The chain joins TRBV23-1 to TRBJ1-1; 9 positions agree with TRBD1. TRBV23-1 is sorted into the ORF group, with uncertain function. Sequencing was performed on naive CD4+ T cells from blood. CDR3 nucleotides: TGCGCCAGCAGTCAATCCCGCCGGGACAGGGCTCAGAACACTGAAGCTTTCTTT. The encoded protein is CASSQSRRDRAQNTEAFF.